Listed below are T cell receptor beta chains from one sample, sequenced in a study of OX40 agonist ivuxolimab in advanced cancers. This table comes from immunoSEQ multiplex PCR, and its TCRdb copy is limited to in-frame clones, with some not included. Seen here are about 21,000 clones, 70% to 85% observed once, and the top ten hold around 29%. Sample: CD4+ or CD8+ T cells sorted from blood, taken in a trial of the OX40 agonist ivuxolimab. These receptors were collected from an adult with an advanced solid tumor such as melanoma, head and neck, liver or kidney cancer. Each CDR3 is given with its conserved first and last residue. The D gene is left open where the match is weak. Some rows mark clone size as missing; the rest say once, few, many or name a class of expanded clone.

>TRBD2|TRBV7-9|TRBJ2-7|.
CASSPLGGRSSYEQYF
TGTGCCAGCAGCCCCCTGGGGGGGAGAAGCTCCTACGAGCAGTACTTC
>.|TRBV4-1|TRBJ2-7|.
CASSRLGALDEQYF
TGCGCCAGCAGCCGACTAGGGGCCCTGGACGAGCAGTACTTC
>.|TRBV7-9|TRBJ2-1|.
CASSLDFSGGSSYNEQFF
TGTGCCAGCAGCTTAGATTTCAGTGGGGGTAGCTCCTACAATGAGCAGTTCTTC
>TRBD2|TRBV6-4|TRBJ2-1|.
CASSAGGQTYNEQFF
TGTGCCAGCAGCGCGGGAGGGCAAACATACAATGAGCAGTTCTTC
>.|TRBV4-1|TRBJ2-4|once
CASSQGTRNIQYF
TGCGCCAGCAGCCAGGGGACCCGCAACATTCAGTACTTC
>.|TRBV30|TRBJ2-7|few
CAWSAYLRLNTYEQYF
TGTGCCTGGAGTGCCTACCTTAGACTAAACACCTACGAGCAGTACTTC
>.|TRBV6-6|TRBJ1-1|.
CASTVGMNTEAFF
TGTGCCAGCACTGTAGGGATGAACACTGAAGCTTTCTTT
>.|TRBV11-2|TRBJ2-1|.
CASSLPQGSSYNEQFF
TGTGCCAGCAGCTTACCACAGGGAAGCTCCTACAATGAGCAGTTCTTC
>.|TRBV7-3|TRBJ2-5|.
CASSVGSNQETQYF
TGTGCCAGCAGCGTCGGTTCTAATCAAGAGACCCAGTACTTC
>.|TRBV19|TRBJ1-2|.
CASPGAGAVLHLDGYTF
TGTGCCAGTCCGGGAGCCGGGGCCGTGCTACACCTGGATGGCTACACCTTC
>TRBD2|TRBV25-1|TRBJ2-7|few
CASSGAGIYEQYF
TGTGCCAGCAGTGGAGCGGGAATTTACGAGCAGTACTTC
>TRBD2|TRBV15|TRBJ2-7|.
CATSTNDAGVPTYEQYF
TGTGCCACCAGCACCAACGACGCGGGAGTCCCTACCTACGAGCAGTACTTC
>.|TRBV5-1|TRBJ1-2|.
CASSWGAGGYTF
TGCGCCAGCAGTTGGGGGGCCGGTGGCTACACCTTC
>.|TRBV28|TRBJ2-5|.
CASSIARLRETQYF
TGTGCCAGCAGCATAGCCAGACTCCGGGAGACCCAGTACTTC
>TRBD2|TRBV7-2|TRBJ2-7|.
CASSLVSGVWEQYF
TGTGCCAGCAGCTTAGTTAGCGGGGTCTGGGAGCAGTACTTC
>TRBD2|TRBV29-1|TRBJ2-1|.
CSAHPGGTSGTLYNEQFF
TGCAGCGCCCATCCGGGGGGGACTAGCGGGACCCTCTACAATGAGCAGTTCTTC
>.|TRBV27|TRBJ2-7|.
CASSLSGLTYEQYF
TGTGCCAGCAGTTTATCGGGCCTAACCTACGAGCAGTACTTC
>TRBD1|TRBV4-1|TRBJ1-6|.
CASSLDRSVNSPLHF
TGCGCCAGCAGCCTGGACAGGTCGGTCAATTCACCCCTCCACTTT